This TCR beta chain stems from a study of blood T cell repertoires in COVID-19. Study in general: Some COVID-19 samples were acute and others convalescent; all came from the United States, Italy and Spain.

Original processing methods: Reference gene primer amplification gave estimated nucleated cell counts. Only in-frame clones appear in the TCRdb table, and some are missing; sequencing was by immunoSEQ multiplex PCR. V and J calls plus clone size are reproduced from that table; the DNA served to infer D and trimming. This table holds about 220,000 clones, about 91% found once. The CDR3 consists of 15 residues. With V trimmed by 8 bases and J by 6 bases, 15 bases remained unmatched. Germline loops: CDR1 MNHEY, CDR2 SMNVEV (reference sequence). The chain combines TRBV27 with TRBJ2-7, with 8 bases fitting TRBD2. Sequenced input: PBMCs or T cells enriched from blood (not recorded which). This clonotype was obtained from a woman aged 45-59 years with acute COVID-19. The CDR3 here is CASRNPPSGSGEQYF. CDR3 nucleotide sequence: TGTGCCAGCCGCAACCCCCCCAGCGGGAGCGGCGAGCAGTACTTC.